What follows are 4 T cell receptor beta chains derived from one specimen sequenced in a study of T cell changes during pregnancy in multiple sclerosis. Repertoires were generated with immunoSEQ multiplex PCR, while TCRdb's copy carries only in-frame clones and drops some. This sample yields some 85,000 clones, of which roughly 95% are seen a single time; about 1% belongs to the top ten. The starting material was peripheral blood, obtained in the second trimester of pregnancy. The origin of the receptors is a female donor with multiple sclerosis, enrolled in a pregnancy study.

V usage is TRBV27 and J usage is TRBJ2-7; weak D call: TRBD2 (5 bases). Trimming removed 2 bases at V and 2 bases at J, with 13 bases between. Germline-derived CDR1 and CDR2 are MNHEY and SMNVEV (reference sequence). CDR3 length equals 15 residues. As DNA, the CDR3 is TGTGCCAGCAGTTTAGTAAGACTACCAACCTACGAGCAGTACTTC. Residues: CASSLVRLPTYEQYF.

V gene TRBV19 combines with J gene TRBJ2-2; 9 nucleotides match TRBD1. V gave up 9 bases and J gave up 1 base; unmatched junction bases: 6. The germline gives CDR1 LNHDA, CDR2 SQIVND (reference sequence). This CDR3 has 15 residues. The CDR3 DNA is TGTGCCAGCGCGCGGGACAGGGAGAACACCGGGGAGCTGTTTTTT. It specifies CASARDRENTGELFF.

This chain links TRBV7-9 with TRBJ2-7; no firm D call. The CDR3 totals 11 residues. The V end lost 7 bases, the J end lost 6 bases, and 10 bases lay between the germline ends. Germline V CDR1 and CDR2: SEHNR, FQNEAQ (reference sequence). CDR3 nucleotides: TGTGCCAGCATCCTCCTAAGCGAGCAGTACTTC. Protein: CASILLSEQYF.

The chain couples TRBV5-4 to TRBJ2-1, with 10 bases fitting TRBD2. The CDR3 is 14 residues long. The trim removed 4 bases at V and 10 bases at J, leaving 8 bases unmatched. In germline, CDR1 is SGHNT, CDR2 YYREEE (reference sequence). The CDR3 reads CASSPKRAGGEQFF. The CDR3 nucleotides are TGTGCCAGCAGCCCTAAGAGAGCGGGAGGGGAGCAGTTCTTC.